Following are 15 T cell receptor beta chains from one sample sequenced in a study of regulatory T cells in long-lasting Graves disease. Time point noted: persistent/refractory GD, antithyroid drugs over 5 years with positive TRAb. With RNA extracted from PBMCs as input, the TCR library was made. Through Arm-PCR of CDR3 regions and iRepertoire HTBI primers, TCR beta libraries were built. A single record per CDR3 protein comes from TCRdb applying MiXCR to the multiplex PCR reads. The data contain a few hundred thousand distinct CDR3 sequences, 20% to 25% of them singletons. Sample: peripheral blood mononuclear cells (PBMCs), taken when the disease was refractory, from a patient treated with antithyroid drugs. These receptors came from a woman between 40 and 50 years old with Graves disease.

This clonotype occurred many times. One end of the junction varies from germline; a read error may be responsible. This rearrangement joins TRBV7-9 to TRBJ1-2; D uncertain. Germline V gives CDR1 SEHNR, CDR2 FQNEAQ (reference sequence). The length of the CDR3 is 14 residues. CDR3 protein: CASSLEGWAAPREF. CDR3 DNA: TGTGCCAGCAGCTTAGAGGGCTGGGCAGCGCCACGGGAGTTC.

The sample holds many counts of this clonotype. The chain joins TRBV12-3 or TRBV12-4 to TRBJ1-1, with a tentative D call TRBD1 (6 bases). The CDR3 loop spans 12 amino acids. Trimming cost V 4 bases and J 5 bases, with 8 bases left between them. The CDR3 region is CASSSGQTEAFF. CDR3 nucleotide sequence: TGTGCCAGCAGTTCCGGACAGACTGAAGCTTTCTTT.

This CDR3 is CASSESLGRSGANVLTF. CDR3 nucleotides: TGTGCCAGCAGTGAAAGTTTAGGCCGGTCTGGGGCCAACGTCCTGACTTTC. The chain joins TRBV6-1 to TRBJ2-6; D is undetermined. V was cut by 2 bases and J by 1 base, with 12 bases left in between. Germline assignment: CDR1 MNHNS and CDR2 SASEGT. This CDR3 has 17 amino acids.

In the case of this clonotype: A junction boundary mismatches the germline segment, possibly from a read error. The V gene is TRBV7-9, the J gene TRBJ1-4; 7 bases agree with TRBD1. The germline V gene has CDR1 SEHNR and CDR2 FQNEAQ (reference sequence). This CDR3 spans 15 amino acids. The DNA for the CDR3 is TGTGCCAGCAGCCTAGCAGACAGGGTAAATGAAAAACTGTTTTTT. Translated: CASSLADRVNEKLFF.

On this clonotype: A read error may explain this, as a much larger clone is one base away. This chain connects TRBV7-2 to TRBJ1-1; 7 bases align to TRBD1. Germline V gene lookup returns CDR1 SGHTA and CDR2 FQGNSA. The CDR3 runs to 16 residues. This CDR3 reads CASSLGTALMNTEASF. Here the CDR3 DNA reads TGTGCCAGCAGCCTAGGGACAGCCCTTATGAACACTGAAGCTTCCTTT.

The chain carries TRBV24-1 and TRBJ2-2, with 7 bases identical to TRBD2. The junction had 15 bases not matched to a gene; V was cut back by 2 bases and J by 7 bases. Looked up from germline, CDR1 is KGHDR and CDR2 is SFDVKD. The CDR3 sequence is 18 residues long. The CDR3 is CATSDSVGGSASLGELFF. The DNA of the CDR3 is TGTGCCACCAGTGATTCGGTGGGCGGGAGTGCGAGTCTCGGGGAGCTGTTTTTT.

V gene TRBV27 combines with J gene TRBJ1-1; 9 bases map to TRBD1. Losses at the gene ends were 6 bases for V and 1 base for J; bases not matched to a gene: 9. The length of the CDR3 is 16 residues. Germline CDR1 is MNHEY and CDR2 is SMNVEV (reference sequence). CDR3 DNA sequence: TGTGCCAGCAGAAGTCCCGGGACAGGGACGAACACTGAAGCTTTCTTT. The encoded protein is CASRSPGTGTNTEAFF.

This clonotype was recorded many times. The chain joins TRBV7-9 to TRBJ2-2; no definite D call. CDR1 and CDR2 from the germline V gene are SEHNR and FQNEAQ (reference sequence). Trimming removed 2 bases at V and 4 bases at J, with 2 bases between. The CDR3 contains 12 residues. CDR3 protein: CASSLFTGELFF. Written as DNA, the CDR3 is TGTGCCAGCAGCTTATTCACCGGGGAGCTGTTTTTT.

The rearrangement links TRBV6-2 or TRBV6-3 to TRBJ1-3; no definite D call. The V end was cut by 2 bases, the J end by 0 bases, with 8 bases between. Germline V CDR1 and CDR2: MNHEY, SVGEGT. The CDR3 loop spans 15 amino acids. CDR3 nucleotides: TGTGCCAGCAGTTACGGGCAGAGCTCTGGAAACACCATATATTTT. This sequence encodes CASSYGQSSGNTIYF.

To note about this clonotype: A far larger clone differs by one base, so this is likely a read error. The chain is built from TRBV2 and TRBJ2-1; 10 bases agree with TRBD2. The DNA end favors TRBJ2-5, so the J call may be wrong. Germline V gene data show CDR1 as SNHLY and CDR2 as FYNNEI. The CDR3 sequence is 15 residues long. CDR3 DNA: TGTGCCAGCAGTGAAGAACTAGCGGGACGAGAGGCCCAGTACTTC. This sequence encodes CASSEELAGREAQYF.

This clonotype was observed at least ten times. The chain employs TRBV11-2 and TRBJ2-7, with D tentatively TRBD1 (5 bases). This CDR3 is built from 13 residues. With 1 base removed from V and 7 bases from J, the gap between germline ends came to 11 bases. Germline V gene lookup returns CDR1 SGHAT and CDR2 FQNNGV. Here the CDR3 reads CASSLGAGKEQYF. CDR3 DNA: TGTGCCAGCAGCTTAGGCGCAGGGAAAGAGCAGTACTTC.

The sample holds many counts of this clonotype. CDR3 DNA: TGTGCCAGCAGCTTAGGTCTCGAGCAGTACTTC. Translating it yields CASSLGLEQYF. This sequence joins TRBV28 and TRBJ2-7; the D is unclear. Looked up from germline, CDR1 is MDHEN and CDR2 is SYDVKM. Trimming pared 6 bases from V and 6 bases from J, leaving 9 bases between. CDR3 length equals 11 residues. Full variable domain (outside the CDR3, taken from reference TRBV28 and TRBJ2-7): DVKVTQSSRYLVKRTGEKVFLECVQDMDHENMFWYRQDPGLGLRLIYFSYDVKMKEKGDIPEGYSVSREKKERFSLILESASTNQTSMYLCASSLGLEQYFGPGTRLTVT.

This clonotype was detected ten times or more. The chain's CDR3 is CASSYSPGQMGLSYGYTF. In DNA, the CDR3 is TGTGCCAGCAGTTACTCCCCAGGGCAAATGGGGCTGAGCTATGGCTACACCTTC. This sequence joins TRBV6-9 and TRBJ1-2, with D possibly matching TRBD1 (5 bases). The germline CDR1 and CDR2 sequences are MNHGY and SVAAGI. V gave up 3 bases and J gave up 4 bases, with 24 bases separating them. CDR3 length: 18 amino acids.

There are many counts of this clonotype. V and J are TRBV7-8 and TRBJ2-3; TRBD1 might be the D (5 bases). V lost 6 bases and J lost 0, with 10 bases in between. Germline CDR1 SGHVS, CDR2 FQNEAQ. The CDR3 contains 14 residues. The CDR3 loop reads CASSSGFSTDTQYF. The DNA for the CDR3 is TGTGCCAGCAGTTCAGGGTTTAGCACAGATACGCAGTATTTT. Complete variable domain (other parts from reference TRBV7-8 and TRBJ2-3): GAGVSQSPRYKVAKRGQDVALRCDPISGHVSLFWYQQALGQGPEFLTYFQNEAQLDKSGLPSDRFFAERPEGSVSTLKIQRTQQEDSAVYLCASSSGFSTDTQYFGPGTRLTVL.

The CDR3 reads CASSLKYFPSGRVEQYF. The CDR3 nucleotides are TGTGCCAGCAGCTTAAAGTACTTTCCTAGCGGCCGTGTGGAGCAGTACTTC. The genes are TRBV7-3 and TRBJ2-7; 7 bases map to TRBD2. Germline V CDR1 and CDR2: SGHTA, FQGTGA. The junction had 16 bases not matched to a gene; V was cut back by 1 base and J by 7 bases. CDR3 length equals 17 residues.